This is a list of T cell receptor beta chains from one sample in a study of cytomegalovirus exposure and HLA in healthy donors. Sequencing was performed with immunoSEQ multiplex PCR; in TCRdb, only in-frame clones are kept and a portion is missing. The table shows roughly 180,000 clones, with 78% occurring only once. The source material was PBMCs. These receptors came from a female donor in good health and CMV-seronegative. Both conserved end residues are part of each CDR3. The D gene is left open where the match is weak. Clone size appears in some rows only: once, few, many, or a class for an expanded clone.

TGTGCCAGCAGTTTAGGTGGGACTAGCGGTACCCGGGGGACCCAGTACTTC,CASSLGGTSGTRGTQYF,TRBV27,-,TRBD2,TRBJ2-5
TGTGCCAGCAGCGTGGGGGGTGGCTATGGCTACACCTTC,CASSVGGGYGYTF,TRBV9,-,-,TRBJ1-2
TGTGCCAGCAGTACGGGACTCACCTACGAGCAGTACTTC,CASSTGLTYEQYF,TRBV6-5,-,-,TRBJ2-7
TGTGCCAGCAGCGTAAGGACTAGCGGATTCTACAATGAGCAGTTCTTC,CASSVRTSGFYNEQFF,TRBV9,-,TRBD2,TRBJ2-1
TGCGCCAGCAGCTTGGTGCGGGATACGCAGTATTTT,CASSLVRDTQYF,TRBV5-1,-,-,TRBJ2-3
TGTGCCAGCTCACCCCTCATCGGGACTAGCGGGAGTTACGAGCAGTACTTC,CASSPLIGTSGSYEQYF,TRBV18,-,TRBD2,TRBJ2-7
TGTGCCGTAGGGGGCCAGTCGCTTCAGCCCCAGCATTTT,CAVGGQSLQPQHF,TRBV30,-,TRBD1,TRBJ1-5
TGTGCCAGCACCCCTGGAGCAGGGGCGGCAGATACGCAGTATTTT,CASTPGAGAADTQYF,TRBV6-1,-,-,TRBJ2-3
TGTGCCAGCAGCCAAGATTCTGGCAGAAGGGGAGGCACTGAAGCTTTCTTT,CASSQDSGRRGGTEAFF,TRBV4-2,-,-,TRBJ1-1
TGTGCCAGCAGCTTAAGAGTAGGGCGGGAGGGCGGCGAGCAGTACTTC,CASSLRVGREGGEQYF,TRBV7-9,-,TRBD2,TRBJ2-7
TGTGCCAGCTTCCGGGACAGGGCAAGCTCTGGAAACACCATATATTTT,CASFRDRASSGNTIYF,TRBV5-6,-,TRBD1,TRBJ1-3
TGTGCCAGCAGCCAAGAAATAGGTCTGGGGCAAGGTGGCTACACCTTC,CASSQEIGLGQGGYTF,TRBV4-2,-,-,TRBJ1-2
TGTGCCAGCAGCTTTCCCCGGACTAGCGGGGGGTTGGACCAAGAGACCCAGTACTTC,CASSFPRTSGGLDQETQYF,TRBV7-2,-,TRBD2,TRBJ2-5
TGCGCCAGCAGCTTGTCGGGGACTTACACAGATACGCAGTATTTT,CASSLSGTYTDTQYF,TRBV5-1,-,-,TRBJ2-3
TGTGCCAGCAGTGGTCGACACCTCGGGGAGCTGTTTTTT,CASSGRHLGELFF,TRBV6-1,-,-,TRBJ2-2
TGTGCCAGCAGCTACAGGACAGGGGGGGGCACTGAAGCTTTCTTT,CASSYRTGGGTEAFF,TRBV27,-,TRBD1,TRBJ1-1
TGTGCCAGCAGCCCCTCGACTGCCCAGGGTGAGCAGTTCTTC,CASSPSTAQGEQFF,TRBV7-3,few,-,TRBJ2-1
TGCGCCAGCGGCCGAGTAGGGGAGGAATGCAATCAGCCCCAGCATTTT,CASGRVGEECNQPQHF,TRBV5-1,-,-,TRBJ1-5
TGTGCCAGCAGTGAAGGGGGGACAGGGATAGATACGCAGTATTTT,CASSEGGTGIDTQYF,TRBV2,-,TRBD1,TRBJ2-3
TGTGCCAGCAACAGGGGGCAGAACACCGGGGAGCTGTTTTTT,CASNRGQNTGELFF,TRBV9,-,TRBD1,TRBJ2-2
TGTGCCAGCAGCTTGACAGGGCCGAATGAAAAACTGTTTTTT,CASSLTGPNEKLFF,TRBV7-9,few,TRBD1,TRBJ1-4
TGCGCCAGCTACAAGACTAGCGGGAATAAAAACATTCAGTACTTC,CASYKTSGNKNIQYF,TRBV5-1,few,TRBD2,TRBJ2-4
TGTGCCAGCAGTCGCCGCGTATCCTCCTATAATTCACCCCTCCACTTT,CASSRRVSSYNSPLHF,TRBV28,few,-,TRBJ1-6
TGTGCCTGGAGCGATAGATGGACAGGGTCCTACGAGCAGTACTTC,CAWSDRWTGSYEQYF,TRBV30,once,TRBD1,TRBJ2-7
TGTGCCAGCAGTGAAGATGGGGGCCCAAGGTGGGAGACCCAGTACTTC,CASSEDGGPRWETQYF,TRBV2,-,-,TRBJ2-5
TGTGCCTGGGAGTTGTTAGCGGGGGGACGCGAGCAGTACTTC,CAWELLAGGREQYF,TRBV30,-,TRBD2,TRBJ2-7
TGTGCCAGTACCCCCGGGACAGGGGCCTACGAGCAGTACTTC,CASTPGTGAYEQYF,TRBV19,once,TRBD1,TRBJ2-7
TGTGCCAGCAGCGTAGATGGGGCTACCCAAGAGACCCAGTACTTC,CASSVDGATQETQYF,TRBV9,-,-,TRBJ2-5
TGTGCCAGCATCGAGTTCACTGAAGCTTTCTTT,CASIEFTEAFF,TRBV6-1,-,-,TRBJ1-1
TGTGCCAGCAGCACAACGGGGGGTGGCAATCAGCCCCAGCATTTT,CASSTTGGGNQPQHF,TRBV5-8,-,-,TRBJ1-5
TGTGCCAGCAGCCAAGATTCAGGGGGCAACCAGCCCCAGCATTTT,CASSQDSGGNQPQHF,TRBV4-2,few,TRBD1,TRBJ1-5
TGTGCCTGGAGTATGGGACAGGGGATATACGAGCAGTACTTC,CAWSMGQGIYEQYF,TRBV30,-,TRBD1,TRBJ2-7
TGTGCCAGAAGCATTCGGACTAGCGGGAGAGTAGAGACCCAGTACTTC,CARSIRTSGRVETQYF,TRBV7-5,once,-,TRBJ2-5
TGTGCCAGCAGCGTCCTGGGGGGACCCGGGATGGAAAGCACTGAAGCTTTCTTT,CASSVLGGPGMESTEAFF,TRBV9,-,-,TRBJ1-1
TGTGCCAGCAGCCCAGGAGGGGTTCGGTACGAGCAGTACTTC,CASSPGGVRYEQYF,TRBV5-6,once,-,TRBJ2-7
TGTGCCAGCAGCCCCGTGGGAGCGACAAGCAACAATGAGCAGTTCTTC,CASSPVGATSNNEQFF,TRBV7-3,-,-,TRBJ2-1
TGTGCCAGCAGCCAAGGAGGGAGGACCCTGAACACTGAAGCTTTCTTT,CASSQGGRTLNTEAFF,TRBV4-2,-,-,TRBJ1-1
TGTGCCAGCAGTTCCTCCTCTAGAGCAGTTAATGAAAAACTGTTTTTT,CASSSSSRAVNEKLFF,TRBV27,-,-,TRBJ1-4
TGTGCCAGCAGTTTAGGCCAGGGCTGGAAGACCCAGTACTTC,CASSLGQGWKTQYF,TRBV27,once,-,TRBJ2-5
TGTGCCTGGAGTAGGGGAGCGGGGCAAGAGACCCAGTACTTC,CAWSRGAGQETQYF,TRBV30,few,TRBD2,TRBJ2-5
TGTGCCAGCAGCTTAGGGGGGGGTGTGGTAGAGACCCAGTACTTC,CASSLGGGVVETQYF,TRBV7-9,-,TRBD2,TRBJ2-5
TGTGCCAGCAGCTTCGCGGGAGGACCCCTTGGGCACTACGAGCAGTACTTC,CASSFAGGPLGHYEQYF,TRBV7-6,-,TRBD2,TRBJ2-7
TGTGCCAGCAGCTTGGGTGGTGGGGCGTTCGGGTTTACAAAAGAGACCCAGTACTTC,CASSLGGGAFGFTKETQYF,TRBV5-5,-,-,TRBJ2-5
TGTGCCAGCAGCCCTAACAGGGGGCTGGGCGAGCAGTACTTC,CASSPNRGLGEQYF,TRBV27,-,TRBD1,TRBJ2-7
TGTGCCAGCAGCAAAGTGAAGAGAGCGGGGACAGGGTTTGGCAATCAGCCCCAGCATTTT,CASSKVKRAGTGFGNQPQHF,TRBV21-1,-,-,TRBJ1-5
TGCGCCAGCAGCTTGAAGTTGGGCATCTCCTACGAGCAGTACTTC,CASSLKLGISYEQYF,TRBV5-1,-,-,TRBJ2-7
TGTGCCAGCTCAGACGGCGGAGGGGCTGTCTACACCTTC,CASSDGGGAVYTF,TRBV7-3,-,-,TRBJ1-2
TGTGCCAGCAGCTTAAAACTAGCGGGGCGCACCGGGGAGCTGTTTTTT,CASSLKLAGRTGELFF,TRBV7-6,-,TRBD2,TRBJ2-2
TGTGCCAGCAGCTCGGGACTTAGGTATGAGCAGTTCTTC,CASSSGLRYEQFF,TRBV5-5,-,-,TRBJ2-1
TGTGCCAGCAGCTGGGGGTTCACGGGGGGACTGTCATCGATCGAGCAGTACTTC,CASSWGFTGGLSSIEQYF,TRBV5-4,-,TRBD2,TRBJ2-7
TGTGCCAGCAGTTTAAGGGCCACGGGACAGCCGAATTCACCCCTCCACTTT,CASSLRATGQPNSPLHF,TRBV27,-,TRBD1,TRBJ1-6
TGTGCCAGCACAGGGCTAGCGGGGGCAGATACGCAGTATTTT,CASTGLAGADTQYF,TRBV6-1,-,TRBD2,TRBJ2-3
TGTGCCAGCAGTGAGGCAGGGGGACTGAACACTGAAGCTTTCTTT,CASSEAGGLNTEAFF,TRBV6-1,once,TRBD1,TRBJ1-1
TGTGCCAGCAGGGGACAGGGGAAAGTCTCACCCCTCCACTTT,CASRGQGKVSPLHF,TRBV6-1,-,TRBD1,TRBJ1-6
TGTGCCAGCAGCGCGGACAGGGGAAGCACAGATACGCAGTATTTT,CASSADRGSTDTQYF,TRBV6-5,-,TRBD1,TRBJ2-3